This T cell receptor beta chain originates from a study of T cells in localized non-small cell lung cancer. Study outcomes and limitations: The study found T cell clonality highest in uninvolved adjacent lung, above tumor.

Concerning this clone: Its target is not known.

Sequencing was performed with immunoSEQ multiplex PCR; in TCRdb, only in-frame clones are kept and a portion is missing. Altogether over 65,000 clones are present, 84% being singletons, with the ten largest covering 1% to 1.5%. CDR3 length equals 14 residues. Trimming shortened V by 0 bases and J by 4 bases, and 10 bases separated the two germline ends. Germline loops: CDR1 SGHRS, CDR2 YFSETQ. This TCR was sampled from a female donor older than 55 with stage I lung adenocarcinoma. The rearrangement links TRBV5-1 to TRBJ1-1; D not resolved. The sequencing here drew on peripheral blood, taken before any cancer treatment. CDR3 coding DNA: TGCGCCAGCAGCTTGGAGGGCCAGCTCACTGAAGCTTTCTTT. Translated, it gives CASSLEGQLTEAFF.